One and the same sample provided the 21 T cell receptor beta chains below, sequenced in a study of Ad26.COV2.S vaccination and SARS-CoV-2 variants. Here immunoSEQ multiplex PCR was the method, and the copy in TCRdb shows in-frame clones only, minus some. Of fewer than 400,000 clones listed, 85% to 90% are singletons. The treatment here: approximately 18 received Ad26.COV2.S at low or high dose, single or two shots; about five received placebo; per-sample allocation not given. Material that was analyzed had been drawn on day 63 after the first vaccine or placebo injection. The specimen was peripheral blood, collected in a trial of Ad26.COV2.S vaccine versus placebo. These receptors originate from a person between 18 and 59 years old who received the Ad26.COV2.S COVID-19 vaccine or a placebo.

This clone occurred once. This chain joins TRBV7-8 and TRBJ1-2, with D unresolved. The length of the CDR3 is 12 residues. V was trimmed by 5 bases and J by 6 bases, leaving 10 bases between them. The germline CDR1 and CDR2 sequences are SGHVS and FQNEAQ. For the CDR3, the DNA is TGTGCCAGCAGCCTTAAGGGCGATGGCTACACCTTC. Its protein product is CASSLKGDGYTF.

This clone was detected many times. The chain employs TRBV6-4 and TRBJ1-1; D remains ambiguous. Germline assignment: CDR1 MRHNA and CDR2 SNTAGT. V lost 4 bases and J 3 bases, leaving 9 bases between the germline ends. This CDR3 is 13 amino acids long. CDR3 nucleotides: TGTGCCAGCAGTGTTGAAGGGCACACTGAAGCTTTCTTT. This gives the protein CASSVEGHTEAFF.

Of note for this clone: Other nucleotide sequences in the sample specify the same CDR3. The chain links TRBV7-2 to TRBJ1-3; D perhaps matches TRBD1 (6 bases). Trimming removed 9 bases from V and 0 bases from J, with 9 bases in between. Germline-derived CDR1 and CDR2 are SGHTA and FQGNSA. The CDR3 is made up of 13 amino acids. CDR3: CASTQGSGNTIYF. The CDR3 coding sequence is TGTGCCAGTACACAGGGCTCTGGAAACACCATATATTTT. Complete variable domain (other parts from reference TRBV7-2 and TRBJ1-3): GAGVSQSPSNKVTEKGKDVELRCDPISGHTALYWYRQSLGQGLEFLIYFQGNSAPDKSGLPSDRFSAERTGGSVSTLTIQRTQQEDSAVYLCASTQGSGNTIYFGEGSWLTVV.

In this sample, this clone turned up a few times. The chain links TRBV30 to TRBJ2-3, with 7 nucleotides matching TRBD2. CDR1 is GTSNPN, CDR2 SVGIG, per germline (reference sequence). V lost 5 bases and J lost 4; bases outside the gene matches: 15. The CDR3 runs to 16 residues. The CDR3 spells CAWASRASGSPDTQYF. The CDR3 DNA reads TGTGCCTGGGCCAGCCGGGCTAGCGGCTCCCCAGATACGCAGTATTTT.

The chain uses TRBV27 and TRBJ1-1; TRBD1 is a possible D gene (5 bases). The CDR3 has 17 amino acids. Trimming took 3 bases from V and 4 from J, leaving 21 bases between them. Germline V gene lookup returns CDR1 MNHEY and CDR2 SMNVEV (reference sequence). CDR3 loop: CASSFVGAIRKSTEAFF. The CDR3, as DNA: TGTGCCAGCAGTTTTGTCGGGGCGATTCGAAAAAGCACTGAAGCTTTCTTT.

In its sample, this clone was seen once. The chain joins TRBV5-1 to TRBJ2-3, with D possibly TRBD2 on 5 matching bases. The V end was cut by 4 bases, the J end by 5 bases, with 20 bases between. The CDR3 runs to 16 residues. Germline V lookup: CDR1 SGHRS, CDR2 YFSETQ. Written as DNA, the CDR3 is TGCGCCAGCAGCAGCTTTGTGGGAGCGGCGAAAGATACGCAGTATTTT. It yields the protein CASSSFVGAAKDTQYF.

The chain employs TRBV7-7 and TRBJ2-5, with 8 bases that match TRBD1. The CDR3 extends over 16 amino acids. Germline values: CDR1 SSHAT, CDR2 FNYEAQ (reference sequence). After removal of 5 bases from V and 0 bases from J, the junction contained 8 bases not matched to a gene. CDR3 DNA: TGTGCCAGCAGCCGGCTGGGACAGGCCAACCAAGAGACCCAGTACTTC. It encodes CASSRLGQANQETQYF.

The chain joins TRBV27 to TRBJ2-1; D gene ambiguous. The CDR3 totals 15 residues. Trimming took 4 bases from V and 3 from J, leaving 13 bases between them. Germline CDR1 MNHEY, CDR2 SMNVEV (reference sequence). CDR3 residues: CASSSAGESYNEQFF. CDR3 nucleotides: TGTGCCAGCAGTTCCGCAGGTGAGAGCTACAATGAGCAGTTCTTC.

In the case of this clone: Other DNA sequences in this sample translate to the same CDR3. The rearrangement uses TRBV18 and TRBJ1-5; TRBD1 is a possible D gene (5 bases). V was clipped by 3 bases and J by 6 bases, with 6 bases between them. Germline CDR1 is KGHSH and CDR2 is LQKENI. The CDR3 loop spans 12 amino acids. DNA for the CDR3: TGTGCCAGCTCACCGGGGGGTCAGCCCCAGCATTTT. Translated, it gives CASSPGGQPQHF.

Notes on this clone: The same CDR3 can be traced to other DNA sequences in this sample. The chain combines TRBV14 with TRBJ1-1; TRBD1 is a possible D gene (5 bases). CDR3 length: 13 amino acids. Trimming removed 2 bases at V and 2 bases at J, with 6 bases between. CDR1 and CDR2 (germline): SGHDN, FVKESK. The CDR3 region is CASSQQGNTEAFF. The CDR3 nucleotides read TGTGCCAGCAGCCAACAGGGTAACACTGAAGCTTTCTTT. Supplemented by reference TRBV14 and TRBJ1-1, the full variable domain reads EAGVTQFPSHSVIEKGQTVTLRCDPISGHDNLYWYRRVMGKEIKFLLHFVKESKQDESGMPNNRFLAERTGGTYSTLKVQPAELEDSGVYFCASSQQGNTEAFFGQGTRLTVV.

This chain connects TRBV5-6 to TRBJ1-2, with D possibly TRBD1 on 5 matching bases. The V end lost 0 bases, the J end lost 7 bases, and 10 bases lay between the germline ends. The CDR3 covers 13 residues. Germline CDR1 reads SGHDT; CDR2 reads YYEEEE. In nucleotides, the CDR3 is TGTGCCAGCAGCTTGGGTTCCAGGGCTGGCTACACCTTC. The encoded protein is CASSLGSRAGYTF. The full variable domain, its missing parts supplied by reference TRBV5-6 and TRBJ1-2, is DAGVTQSPTHLIKTRGQQVTLRCSPKSGHDTVSWYQQALGQGPQFIFQYYEEEERQRGNFPDRFSGHQFPNYSSELNVNALLLGDSALYLCASSLGSRAGYTFGSGTRLTVV.

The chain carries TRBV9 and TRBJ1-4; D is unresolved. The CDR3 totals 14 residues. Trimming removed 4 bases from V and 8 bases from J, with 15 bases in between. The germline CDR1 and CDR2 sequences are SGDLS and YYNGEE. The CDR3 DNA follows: TGTGCCAGCAGCCCCTCCCCCGAAGACGAAAAACTGTTTTTT. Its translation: CASSPSPEDEKLFF. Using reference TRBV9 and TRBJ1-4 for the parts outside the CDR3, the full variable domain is DSGVTQTPKHLITATGQRVTLRCSPRSGDLSVYWYQQSLDQGLQFLIQYYNGEERAKGNILERFSAQQFPDLHSELNLSSLELGDSALYFCASSPSPEDEKLFFGSGTQLSVL.

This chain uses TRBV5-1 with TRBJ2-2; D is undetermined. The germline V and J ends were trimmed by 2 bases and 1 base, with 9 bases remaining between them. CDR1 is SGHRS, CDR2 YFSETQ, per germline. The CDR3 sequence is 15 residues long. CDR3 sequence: CASSLASKNTGELFF. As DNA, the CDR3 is TGCGCCAGCAGCTTAGCCTCCAAGAACACCGGGGAGCTGTTTTTT.

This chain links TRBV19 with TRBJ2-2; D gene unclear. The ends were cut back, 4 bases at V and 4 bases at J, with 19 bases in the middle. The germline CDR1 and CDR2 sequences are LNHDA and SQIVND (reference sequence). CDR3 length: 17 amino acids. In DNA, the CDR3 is TGTGCCAGTAGTAAGCCGACCGAGGCCCCGGGCACCGGGGAGCTGTTTTTT. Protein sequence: CASSKPTEAPGTGELFF.

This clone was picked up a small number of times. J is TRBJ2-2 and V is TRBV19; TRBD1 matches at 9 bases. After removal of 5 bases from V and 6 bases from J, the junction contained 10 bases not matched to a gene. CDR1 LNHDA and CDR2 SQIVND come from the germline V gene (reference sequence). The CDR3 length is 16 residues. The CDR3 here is CASSGGTGNYAGELFF. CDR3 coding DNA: TGTGCCAGTAGTGGGGGGACAGGGAATTACGCCGGGGAGCTGTTTTTT.

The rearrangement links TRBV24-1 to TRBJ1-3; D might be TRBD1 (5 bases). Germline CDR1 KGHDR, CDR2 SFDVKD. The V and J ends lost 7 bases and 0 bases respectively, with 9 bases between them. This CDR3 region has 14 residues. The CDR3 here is CATRQDLSGNTIYF. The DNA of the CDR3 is TGTGCCACCAGACAGGACCTCTCTGGAAACACCATATATTTT.

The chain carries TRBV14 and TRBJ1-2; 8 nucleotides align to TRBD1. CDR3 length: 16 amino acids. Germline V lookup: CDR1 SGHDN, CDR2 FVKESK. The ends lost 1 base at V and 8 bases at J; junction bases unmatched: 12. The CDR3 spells CASSQVRSGGKEGYTF. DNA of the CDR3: TGTGCCAGCAGCCAAGTCCGGTCAGGGGGCAAGGAAGGCTACACCTTC.

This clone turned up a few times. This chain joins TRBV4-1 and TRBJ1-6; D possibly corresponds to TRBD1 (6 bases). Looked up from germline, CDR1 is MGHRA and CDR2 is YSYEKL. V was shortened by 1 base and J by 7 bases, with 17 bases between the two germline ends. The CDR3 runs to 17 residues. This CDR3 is CASSQGVFGDKNSPLHF. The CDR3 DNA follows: TGCGCCAGCAGCCAAGGAGTCTTTGGGGACAAGAATTCACCCCTCCACTTT.

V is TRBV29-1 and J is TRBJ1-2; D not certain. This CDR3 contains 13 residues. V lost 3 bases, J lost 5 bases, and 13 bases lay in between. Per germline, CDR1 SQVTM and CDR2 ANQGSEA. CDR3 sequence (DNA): TGCAGCGTTGAGGTGCCAAGGGAATATGGCTACACCTTC. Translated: CSVEVPREYGYTF.

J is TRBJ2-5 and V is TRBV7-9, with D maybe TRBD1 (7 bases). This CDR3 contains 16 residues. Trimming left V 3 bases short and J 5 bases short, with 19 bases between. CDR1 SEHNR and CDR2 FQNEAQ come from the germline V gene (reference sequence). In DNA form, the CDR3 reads TGTGCCAGCAGCTTTGGGCAGGGGGGATCGCAGGAGACCCAGTACTTC. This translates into CASSFGQGGSQETQYF.

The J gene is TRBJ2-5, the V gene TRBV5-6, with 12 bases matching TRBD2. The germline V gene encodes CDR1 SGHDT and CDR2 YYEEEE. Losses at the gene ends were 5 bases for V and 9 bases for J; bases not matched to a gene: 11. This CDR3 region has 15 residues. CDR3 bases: TGTGCCAGCAGTTCTGGACTAGCGGGGCCCAGGGCCCAGTACTTC. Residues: CASSSGLAGPRAQYF. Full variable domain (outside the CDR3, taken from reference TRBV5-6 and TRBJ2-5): DAGVTQSPTHLIKTRGQQVTLRCSPKSGHDTVSWYQQALGQGPQFIFQYYEEEERQRGNFPDRFSGHQFPNYSSELNVNALLLGDSALYLCASSSGLAGPRAQYFGPGTRLLVL.